This T cell receptor beta chain was sequenced during a study of CD4 T cell repertoires in COVID-19. Study as a whole: After approximately ten days of IL-2 expansion, CFSE-low cells were relabeled and restimulated with other coronavirus spikes. The study's findings and limits: Some SARS-CoV-2 clonotypes, between about 6.5 and 25%, recurred in SARS-CoV and/or HKU1 cultures. Several top expanded SARS-CoV-2-reactive clonotypes were shared by two or three memory subsets.

Comments on this clone: What it recognizes is unknown.

The protocol was immunoSEQ multiplex PCR, while the TCRdb copy is restricted to in-frame clones and leaves out a portion. The table records some 71,000 clones, 83% of them present only once. The sequenced sample was CD4+ T cells from peripheral blood, obtained after recovery from COVID-19. The TCR comes from a human donor who had COVID-19.

The CDR3 bases are TGTGCCAGTAGTAGACAGGGGCACTCCTACAATGAGCAGTTCTTC. The encoded protein is CASSRQGHSYNEQFF. V is TRBV19 and J is TRBJ2-1; 8 bases fit TRBD1. The CDR3 covers 15 residues. Trimming removed 4 bases from V and 0 bases from J; junction bases left unmatched: 2. CDR1 is LNHDA, CDR2 SQIVND, per germline (reference sequence).